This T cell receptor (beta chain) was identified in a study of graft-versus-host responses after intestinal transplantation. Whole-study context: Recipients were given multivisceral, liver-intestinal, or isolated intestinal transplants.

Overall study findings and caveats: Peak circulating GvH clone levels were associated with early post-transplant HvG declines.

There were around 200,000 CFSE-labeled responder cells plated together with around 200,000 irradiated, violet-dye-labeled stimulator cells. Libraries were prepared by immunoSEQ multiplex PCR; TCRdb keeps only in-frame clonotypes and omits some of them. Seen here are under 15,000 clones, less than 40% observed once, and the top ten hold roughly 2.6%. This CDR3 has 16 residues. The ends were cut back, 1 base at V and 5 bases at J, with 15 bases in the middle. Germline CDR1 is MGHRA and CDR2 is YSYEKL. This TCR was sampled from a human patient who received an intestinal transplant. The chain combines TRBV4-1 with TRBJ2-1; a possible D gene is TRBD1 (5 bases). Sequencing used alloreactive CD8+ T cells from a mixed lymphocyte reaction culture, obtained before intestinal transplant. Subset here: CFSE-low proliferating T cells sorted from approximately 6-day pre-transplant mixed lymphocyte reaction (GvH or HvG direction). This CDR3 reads CASSQGGAGLDNEQFF. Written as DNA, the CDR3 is TGCGCCAGCAGCCAAGGGGGCGCCGGGCTCGACAATGAGCAGTTCTTC.